Listed below are T cell receptor beta chains from one sample, sequenced in a study of shared clonotypes between healthy human individuals. Sequenced by immunoSEQ multiplex PCR; TCRdb stores in-frame clones only, minus some. The sample lists 980,000 or so clones, 76% seen once, with around 1.4% in the top ten. The sample comprised memory CD4+ T cells sorted from blood. These receptors originate from a man younger than 35 in good health. Both conserved end residues are part of each CDR3. The order of the fields is clone size, J gene, V gene, D gene, CDR3 protein, CDR3 DNA. A D gene is named only where the DNA matches it firmly. Clone size is not always given. Where it is, it says once, few, many or a class for expanded clones.

-	TRBJ2-7	TRBV7-9	-	CASSYDLYEQYF	TGTGCCAGCAGTTACGATTTGTACGAGCAGTACTTC
-	TRBJ2-7	TRBV29-1	-	CSVVQGNYEQYF	TGCAGCGTCGTACAGGGTAACTACGAGCAGTACTTC
once	TRBJ2-3	TRBV4-1	TRBD2	CASSQGPSGGASTDTQYF	TGCGCCAGCAGCCAAGGGCCTAGCGGGGGCGCCAGCACAGATACGCAGTATTTT
-	TRBJ2-7	TRBV7-9	-	CASSPTGRPEQYF	TGTGCCAGCAGCCCGACCGGGAGACCCGAGCAGTACTTC
-	TRBJ2-1	TRBV9	TRBD2	CASSVGTGGYNEQFF	TGTGCCAGCAGCGTAGGAACGGGGGGGTACAATGAGCAGTTCTTC
-	TRBJ1-6	TRBV27	-	CASPHPAIRPNPFAYNSPLHF	TGTGCCAGCCCCCACCCCGCAATCCGACCGAATCCCTTCGCCTATAATTCACCCCTCCACTTT
-	TRBJ2-5	TRBV6-1	-	CASSEVEWTYQETQYF	TGTGCCAGCAGTGAAGTCGAGTGGACGTACCAAGAGACCCAGTACTTC
-	TRBJ2-7	TRBV10-3	-	CAISERGSVAYEQYF	TGTGCCATCAGTGAGCGGGGTAGCGTAGCCTACGAGCAGTACTTC
-	TRBJ1-3	TRBV30	-	CAWGRQVSSGNTIYF	TGTGCCTGGGGCCGACAGGTCAGCTCTGGAAACACCATATATTTT
-	TRBJ1-3	TRBV30	-	CAWTLNQVTIYF	TGTGCCTGGACCCTGAATCAGGTCACCATATATTTT
-	TRBJ2-4	TRBV18	-	CASSPGEIAKNIQYF	TGTGCCAGCTCACCTGGGGAGATAGCCAAAAACATTCAGTACTTC
-	TRBJ1-2	TRBV19	-	CASSMVRYGYTF	TGTGCCAGTAGTATGGTCCGGTATGGCTACACCTTC
-	TRBJ1-5	TRBV11-2	-	CASSQGNGIGNQPQHF	TGTGCCAGCAGCCAGGGAAATGGGATTGGCAATCAGCCCCAGCATTTT